This TCR beta chain was captured in a study of shared clonotypes between healthy human individuals. Measured with immunoSEQ multiplex PCR; TCRdb has only the in-frame clones, and not every one. The sample records hundreds of thousands of clones, 95% to 97% being singletons. V was cut by 4 bases and J by 2 bases, with 8 bases left in between. Germline lookup yields CDR1 SGHRS and CDR2 YFSETQ. The CDR3 is 13 amino acids. The chain joins TRBV5-1 to TRBJ2-3; D gene ambiguous. The TCR sequence derives from a woman under 40 in good health. Sequenced material: naive CD4+ T cells sorted from blood. Subset defined: CD45RA+ positively selected. CDR3 sequence reads: CASSSGYTDTQYF. DNA of the CDR3: TGCGCCAGCAGCAGTGGGTACACAGATACGCAGTATTTT.